The clone carrying this T cell receptor beta chain was seen a single time. The antigen remains unidentified. Uncontrolled infection, other autoimmune disease, pregnancy or lactation led to exclusion. Every diagnosis used clinical symptoms, serum thyroxine and TRAb, thyroid ultrasound and orbital computed tomography. This entry is derived from a study of T cells in Graves' hyperthyroidism and ophthalmopathy. Germline trimming cut 8 bases from V and 3 bases from J; bases unmatched to any gene: 15. The germline CDR1 and CDR2 sequences are MNHNS and SASEGT. This CDR3 has 16 amino acids. RNA transcripts provided the source from which TCR beta CDR3 regions were amplified. Researchers ran a first-round RT-PCR on the TCR CDR3 using the HTBI primer set. MiXCR, applied by TCRdb to the multiplex PCR reads, yields one record per CDR3 protein. Seen here are approximately 640,000 distinct CDR3 sequences, roughly 17% observed once, and the top ten hold 15% to 19%.

General observations from the study: The model predicted ophthalmopathy a median 6.5 months before onset. Most thyroid clonotypes with frequency above 0.001 were detected in blood.

Specimen: blood. The sequence was obtained from a man between 45 and 60 years old with Graves' hyperthyroidism. J is TRBJ1-2 and V is TRBV6-1, with 7 bases lining up with TRBD1. The CDR3: CASRVIRQGSDYGYTF. CDR3 in DNA: TGTGCCAGCCGCGTCATCAGACAGGGCTCGGACTATGGCTACACCTTC.